The 11 T cell receptor beta chains below were found in one sample sequenced in a study of molecular identifiers for immune sequencing clone quantification. TCRdb called the PCR reads again in MiXCR, with one record for every CDR3 protein. The sample shows over 85,000 distinct CDR3 sequences, 20% to 25% of them seen only once. The sequencing input was naive CD8+ T cells from blood, with Jurkat cell RNA spiked in. Stated subset: FACS-sorted CD8+CD4-CCR7+CD45RA+ naive T cells. The receptors originated from a human donor in good health. Some libraries in this study had Jurkat cell RNA spiked in.

Many counts were recorded for this clonotype. This chain links TRBV11-2 with TRBJ2-1, with D unresolved. V lost 1 base, J lost 4 bases, and 5 bases lay in between. The CDR3 contains 13 residues. Germline loops: CDR1 SGHAT, CDR2 FQNNGV. CDR3 DNA: TGTGCCAGCAGCTTAGTATCATACAATGAGCAGTTCTTC. It translates to CASSLVSYNEQFF.

A few counts support this clonotype. This chain uses TRBV3-1 with TRBJ1-3, with 7 nucleotides matching TRBD1. Germline V CDR1 and CDR2: LGHDT, YNNKEL (reference sequence). This CDR3 has 18 amino acids. J gave up 0 bases and V 4 bases, and 12 bases lay outside the gene matches. The CDR3 is CASSLRDRALPSGNTIYF. The DNA for the CDR3 is TGTGCCAGCAGCCTTAGAGACAGGGCCCTCCCCTCTGGAAACACCATATATTTT.

This clonotype was observed a few times. The chain has TRBV18 and TRBJ2-5, with 8 bases aligning to TRBD1. This CDR3 contains 15 residues. Germline CDR1 KGHSH, CDR2 LQKENI. Unmatched junction bases numbered 5, after V lost 3 bases and J lost 2 bases. The CDR3 sequence is CASSPMDREQETQYF. The DNA of the CDR3 is TGTGCCAGCTCACCCATGGACAGGGAGCAAGAGACCCAGTACTTC.

This clonotype was seen many times. The genes are TRBV2 and TRBJ2-3; the D gene is possibly TRBD2 (5 bases). The V end lost 4 bases, the J end lost 4 bases, and 12 bases lay between the germline ends. The CDR3 has 14 amino acids. The germline CDR1 and CDR2 sequences are SNHLY and FYNNEI. The CDR3 here is CASSGVGSADTQYF. In nucleotides, the CDR3 is TGTGCCAGCAGTGGGGTTGGGAGCGCAGATACGCAGTATTTT.

Of note for this clonotype: One junction end does not reproduce the germline sequence, and a read error may be involved. This chain connects TRBV27 to TRBJ1-4; the match to TRBD1 covers 7 bases. The CDR3 runs 18 residues. Germline CDR1 MNHEY, CDR2 SMNVEV (reference sequence). The CDR3 sequence: CASSPLSRDRYLNERLFF. CDR3 sequence (DNA): TGTGCCAGCAGTCCCCTCTCGCGGGACAGATACCTTAATGAAAGACTGTTTTTT.

With respect to this clonotype: This may come from a read error, since a much larger clone is one base off. This rearrangement joins TRBV2 to TRBJ2-5; D is ambiguous. This CDR3 is 12 amino acids long. The V end lost 8 bases, the J end lost 2 bases, and 9 bases lay between the germline ends. The germline CDR1 and CDR2 sequences are SNHLY and FYNNEI. This CDR3 reads CASGDTQETQYF. DNA for the CDR3: TGTGCCAGCGGCGACACTCAAGAGACCCAGTACTTC.

This clonotype came up many times. The gene calls are TRBV6-2 or TRBV6-3 and TRBJ2-3, with TRBD2 identical over 10 bases. Losses at the gene ends were 0 bases for V and 2 bases for J; bases not matched to a gene: 8. The CDR3 sequence is 18 residues long. Germline values: CDR1 MNHEY, CDR2 SVGEGT. Written as DNA, the CDR3 is TGTGCCAGCAGTTACTCGATCTCTAGCGGGGGTTCCACAGATACGCAGTATTTT. As protein: CASSYSISSGGSTDTQYF.

This clonotype came up many times. The V call is TRBV28, the J call TRBJ2-5, with D unresolved. The CDR3 has 14 amino acids. Germline V gene sequence: CDR1 MDHEN, CDR2 SYDVKM. The germline V and J ends were trimmed by 5 bases and 4 bases, with 14 bases remaining between them. CDR3 coding DNA: TGTGCCAGCAGTCCCCGTACGATCCGAGAGACCCAGTACTTC. This codes for CASSPRTIRETQYF.

Comments on this clonotype: A much larger clone lies one base from this, so it may be a read error. Without the conserved terminal phenylalanine or tryptophan, this CDR3 likely stems from a read error. The V gene is TRBV23-1, the J gene TRBJ1-5, with no clear D. TRBV23-1 carries the ORF label, with uncertain function. V lost 3 bases and J 6 bases, leaving 12 bases between the germline ends. This CDR3 contains 14 residues. Here the CDR3 DNA reads TGCGCCAGCAGTCATTGGGCGGTTAGTCAGCCCCAGCATCTT. Translation gives CASSHWAVSQPQHL.

This clonotype appeared many times. The chain recombines TRBV6-5 with TRBJ2-7, with TRBD1 matching over 11 bases. Per germline, CDR1 MNHEY and CDR2 SVGAGI. The trim removed 6 bases at V and 4 bases at J, leaving 8 bases unmatched. The CDR3 contains 15 residues. The CDR3 DNA is TGTGCCAGCAGCCGGGGACAGGGGGGAGTATACGAGCAGTACTTC. Translation: CASSRGQGGVYEQYF.

Notes on this clonotype: An end of the junction does not agree with germline; a read error may underlie this. This sequence joins TRBV7-9 and TRBJ2-5, with D unresolved. Germline V lookup: CDR1 SEHNR, CDR2 FQNEAQ (reference sequence). The CDR3 has 15 amino acids. The CDR3 sequence: CASSPSGPGQGTQYF. The CDR3, as DNA: TGTGCCAGCAGCCCCTCCGGACCCGGCCAAGGGACCCAGTACTTC.